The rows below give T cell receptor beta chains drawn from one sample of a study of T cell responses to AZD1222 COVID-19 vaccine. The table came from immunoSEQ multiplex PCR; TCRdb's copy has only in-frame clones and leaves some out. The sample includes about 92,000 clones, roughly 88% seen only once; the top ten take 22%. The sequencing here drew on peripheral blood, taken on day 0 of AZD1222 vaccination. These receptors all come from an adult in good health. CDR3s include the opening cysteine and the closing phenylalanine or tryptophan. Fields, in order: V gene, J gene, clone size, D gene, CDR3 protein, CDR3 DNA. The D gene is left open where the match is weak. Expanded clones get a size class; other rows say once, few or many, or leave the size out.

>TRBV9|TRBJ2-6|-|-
CASMADVGANVLTF
TGTGCCAGCATGGCGGATGTGGGGGCCAACGTCCTGACTTTC
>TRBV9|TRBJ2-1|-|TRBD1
CASSVGQGANSYNEQFF
TGTGCCAGCAGCGTCGGACAGGGGGCAAACTCCTACAATGAGCAGTTCTTC
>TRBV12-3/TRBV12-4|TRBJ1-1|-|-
CASSYRPREAFF
TGTGCCAGCAGTTACAGGCCTAGGGAAGCTTTCTTT
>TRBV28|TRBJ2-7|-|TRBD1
CASIQPGQGSYEQYF
TGTGCCAGCATCCAGCCCGGACAGGGTAGCTACGAGCAGTACTTC
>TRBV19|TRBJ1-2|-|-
CASSIPGRAYGYTF
TGTGCCAGTAGTATACCTGGCAGGGCCTATGGCTACACCTTC
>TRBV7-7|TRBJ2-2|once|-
CASSFSVNTGELFF
TGTGCTAGCAGCTTTTCAGTAAACACCGGGGAGCTGTTTTTT
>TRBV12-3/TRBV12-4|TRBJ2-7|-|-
CASSLGAYEQYF
TGTGCCAGCAGTTTGGGGGCCTACGAGCAGTACTTC
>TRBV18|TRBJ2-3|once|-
CASSAVSGTTDTQYF
TGTGCCAGCTCAGCAGTTAGCGGAACCACAGATACGCAGTATTTT
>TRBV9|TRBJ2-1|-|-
CASRGLGSHEQFF
TGTGCCAGCAGGGGGCTCGGGTCCCATGAGCAGTTCTTC
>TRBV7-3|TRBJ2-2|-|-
CASRPQDTGELFF
TGTGCCAGCAGGCCTCAGGACACCGGGGAGCTGTTTTTT
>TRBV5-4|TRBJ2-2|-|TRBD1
CASSNWTGTAPGSGELFF
TGTGCCAGCAGTAACTGGACAGGAACCGCTCCTGGATCCGGGGAGCTGTTTTTT
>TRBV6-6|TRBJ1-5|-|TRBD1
CASTQGDYSNQPQHF
TGTGCCAGCACTCAGGGGGATTATAGCAATCAGCCCCAGCATTTT
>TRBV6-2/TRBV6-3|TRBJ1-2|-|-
CASSSSGGGPGYTF
TGTGCCAGCAGTTCCTCAGGCGGGGGACCTGGCTACACCTTC
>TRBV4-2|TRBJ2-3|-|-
CASSQGGFGADTQYF
TGTGCCAGCAGCCAAGGGGGCTTTGGGGCAGATACGCAGTATTTT
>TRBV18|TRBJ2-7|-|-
CASSPEGSSYEQYF
TGTGCCAGCTCGCCGGAGGGGAGCTCCTACGAGCAGTACTTC
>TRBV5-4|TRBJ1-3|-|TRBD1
CASSLDTGVGNTIYF
TGTGCCAGCAGCTTGGACACAGGGGTTGGGAACACCATATATTTT
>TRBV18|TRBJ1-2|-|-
CASSPTPGYYGYTF
TGTGCCAGCTCACCCACGCCTGGGTACTATGGCTACACCTTC
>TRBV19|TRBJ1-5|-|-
CASSVQGYSNQPQHF
TGTGCCAGTAGTGTCCAGGGGTATAGCAATCAGCCCCAGCATTTT
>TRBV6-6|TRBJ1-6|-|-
CASGGFLNSPLHF
TGTGCCAGCGGTGGTTTCCTTAATTCACCCCTCCACTTT
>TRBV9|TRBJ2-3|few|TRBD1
CASKGAFADTQYF
TGTGCCAGCAAGGGGGCCTTCGCAGATACGCAGTATTTT
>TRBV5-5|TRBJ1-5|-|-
CASSFSQFNQPQHF
TGTGCCAGCAGCTTCTCACAGTTCAATCAGCCCCAGCATTTT
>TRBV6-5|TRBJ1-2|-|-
CASSYSNRRNYGYTF
TGTGCCAGCAGTTACTCAAACAGGCGTAACTATGGCTACACCTTC
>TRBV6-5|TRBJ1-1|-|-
CASSYGGGKGREAFF
TGTGCCAGCAGTTACGGTGGGGGGAAGGGACGTGAAGCTTTCTTT
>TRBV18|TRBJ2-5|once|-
CASSPPKPEETQYF
TGTGCCAGCTCACCACCGAAGCCAGAAGAGACCCAGTACTTC
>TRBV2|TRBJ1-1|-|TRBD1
CATPPGRGRINTEAFF
TGTGCCACTCCCCCGGGCAGGGGGCGGATCAACACTGAAGCTTTCTTT
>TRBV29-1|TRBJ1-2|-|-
CSAVLGTPNYGYTF
TGCAGCGCCGTTCTCGGGACACCTAACTATGGCTACACCTTC
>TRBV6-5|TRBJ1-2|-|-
CASRSGINYGYTF
TGTGCCAGCAGATCAGGGATAAACTATGGCTACACCTTC
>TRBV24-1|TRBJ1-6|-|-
CATSDILRLLHF
TGTGCCACCAGTGATATCCTGCGGCTCCTCCACTTT
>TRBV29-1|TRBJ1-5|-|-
CSVVGDSNQPQHF
TGCAGCGTTGTGGGGGACAGCAATCAGCCCCAGCATTTT
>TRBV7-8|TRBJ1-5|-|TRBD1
CASSLDGTGGSGQPQHF
TGTGCCAGCAGCTTAGACGGGACAGGGGGATCGGGTCAGCCCCAGCATTTT
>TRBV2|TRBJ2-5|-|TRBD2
CASRAGGGTETQYF
TGTGCCAGCAGGGCGGGCGGGGGGACGGAGACCCAGTACTTC
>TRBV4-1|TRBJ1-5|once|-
CASSQVFANQPQHF
TGCGCCAGCAGCCAAGTTTTCGCCAATCAGCCCCAGCATTTT
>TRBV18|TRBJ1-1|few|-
CASSPRTNTEAFF
TGTGCCAGCTCACCCCGGACCAACACTGAAGCTTTCTTT
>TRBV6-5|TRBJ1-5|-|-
CASSLQGDSNQPQHF
TGTGCCAGCAGTTTACAAGGGGATAGCAATCAGCCCCAGCATTTT
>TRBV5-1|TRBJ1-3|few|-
CASSSAGASGNTIYF
TGCGCCAGCAGCTCTGCGGGGGCCTCTGGAAACACCATATATTTT
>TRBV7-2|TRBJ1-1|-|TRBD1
CASSFNRGLEAFF
TGTGCCAGCAGCTTTAACAGGGGGCTGGAGGCTTTCTTT
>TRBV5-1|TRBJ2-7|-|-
CASSSGWTEVHEQYF
TGCGCCAGCAGCTCTGGATGGACCGAAGTCCACGAGCAGTACTTC
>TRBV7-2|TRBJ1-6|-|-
CASSAAGLGNSPLHF
TGTGCCAGCAGCGCGGCCGGACTTGGCAATTCACCCCTCCACTTT
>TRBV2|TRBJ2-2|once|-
CASSLQNTGELFF
TGTGCCAGCAGCCTACAGAACACCGGGGAGCTGTTTTTT
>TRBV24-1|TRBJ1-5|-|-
CATPPVGRDNQPQHF
TGTGCCACCCCACCCGTGGGCAGGGACAATCAGCCCCAGCATTTT
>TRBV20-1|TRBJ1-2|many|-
CSAPFGGYTF
TGCAGTGCCCCCTTCGGGGGCTACACCTTC
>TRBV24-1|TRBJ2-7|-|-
CATSDQNSREFYEQYF
TGTGCCACCAGTGATCAAAACTCCCGGGAATTCTACGAGCAGTACTTC
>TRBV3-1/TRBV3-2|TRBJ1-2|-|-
CASSQGGGQGYGYTF
TGTGCCAGCAGCCAAGGTGGGGGGCAGGGCTATGGCTACACCTTC
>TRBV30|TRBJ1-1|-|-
CAWSVGSYTEAFF
TGTGCCTGGAGTGTAGGGAGTTACACTGAAGCTTTCTTT
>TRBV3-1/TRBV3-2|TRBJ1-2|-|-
CASSQATGLGYTF
TGTGCCAGCAGCCAAGCAACGGGTTTGGGCTACACCTTC
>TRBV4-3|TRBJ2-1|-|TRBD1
CASSQEGAPGQGFYNEQFF
TGCGCCAGCAGCCAAGAAGGAGCCCCGGGACAGGGGTTCTACAATGAGCAGTTCTTC
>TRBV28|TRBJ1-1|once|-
CASSLAKIEAFF
TGTGCCAGCAGTTTAGCGAAGATTGAAGCTTTCTTT
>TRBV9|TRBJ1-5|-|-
CASIQNGQPQHF
TGTGCCAGCATACAAAACGGTCAGCCCCAGCATTTT
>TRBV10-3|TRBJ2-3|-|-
CAISRQPSTDTQYF
TGTGCCATCAGCCGACAACCTAGCACAGATACGCAGTATTTT
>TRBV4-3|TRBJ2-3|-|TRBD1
CASSRLQGADTQYF
TGCGCCAGCAGCCGATTACAGGGGGCAGATACGCAGTATTTT
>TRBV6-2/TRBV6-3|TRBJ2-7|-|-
CASSLHRVGSYEQYF
TGTGCCAGCAGTCTCCACAGGGTTGGATCCTACGAGCAGTACTTC
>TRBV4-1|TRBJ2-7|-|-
CASSQDPGRGYEQYF
TGCGCCAGCAGCCAAGATCCGGGACGGGGCTACGAGCAGTACTTC
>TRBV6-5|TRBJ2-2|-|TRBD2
CASRAGDVTGELFF
TGTGCCAGCCGGGCGGGGGATGTCACCGGGGAGCTGTTTTTT
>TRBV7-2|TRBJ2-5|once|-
CASSLGGAGQETQYF
TGTGCCAGCAGCTTAGGGGGCGCGGGGCAAGAGACCCAGTACTTC
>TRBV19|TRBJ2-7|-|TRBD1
CASSLSRTGGEQYF
TGTGCCAGTAGCCTCAGCAGGACAGGGGGCGAGCAGTACTTC
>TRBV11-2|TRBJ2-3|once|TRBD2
CASSLKAGNTDTQYF
TGTGCCAGCAGCTTAAAAGCGGGGAACACAGATACGCAGTATTTT
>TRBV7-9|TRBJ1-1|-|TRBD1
CASSSWGQGRTNTEAFF
TGTGCCAGCAGCTCCTGGGGACAGGGGAGAACGAACACTGAAGCTTTCTTT